The sequence of this T cell receptor (beta chain) was determined in a study of shared clonotypes between healthy human individuals. CD45RO negativity and positive selection for CCR7 defined naive CD8 cells, a population that excluded terminally differentiated effector memory CD45RA+ cells. The table came from immunoSEQ multiplex PCR; TCRdb's copy has only in-frame clones and leaves some out. The profile covers 2 million to 2.5 million clones, with just over 90% appearing a single time and 1.5% to 2% taken by the ten largest. The CDR3 consists of 17 residues. The germline gives CDR1 SEHNR, CDR2 FQNEAQ (reference sequence). V lost 4 bases to trimming and J lost 3 bases, with 18 bases between them.

Sequencing used naive CD8+ T cells from PBMCs. This receptor was identified in a man aged 18 to 35 in good health. Some clones in this sample may be carry-over from other donors' samples. The chain uses TRBV7-9 and TRBJ2-2; D might be TRBD1 (5 bases). The CDR3 spells CASSSPSWTRYTGELFF. The DNA for the CDR3 is TGTGCCAGCAGCTCCCCAAGCTGGACAAGATACACCGGGGAGCTGTTTTTT.